The 10 T cell receptor beta chains below were found in one sample sequenced in a study of blood T cell repertoires in COVID-19. Sequenced by immunoSEQ multiplex PCR; TCRdb stores in-frame clones only, minus some. The repertoire holds about 470,000 clones, with 75% to 90% as singletons. Material for sequencing was PBMCs or T cells enriched from blood (not recorded which). These receptors all come from a woman in her late teens or twenties who had recovered from COVID-19.

V usage is TRBV2 and J usage is TRBJ2-7; 9 bases match TRBD2. The CDR3 consists of 15 residues. Germline assignment: CDR1 SNHLY and CDR2 FYNNEI. The junction had 4 bases not matched to a gene; V was cut back by 2 bases and J by 2 bases. DNA for the CDR3: TGTGCCAGCAGTGAATCACTAGCGGGTCCCTACGAGCAGTACTTC. Its translation is CASSESLAGPYEQYF.

The V gene is TRBV6-5, the J gene TRBJ2-7, with TRBD2 as a possible D gene (6 bases). Germline CDR1 is MNHEY and CDR2 is SVGAGI. V lost 11 bases and J lost 5, with 19 bases in between. CDR3 length: 13 amino acids. CDR3 sequence reads: CAGNTSPGHEQYF. Written as DNA, the CDR3 is TGTGCCGGAAATACTAGCCCTGGGCACGAGCAGTACTTC.

V and J are TRBV30 and TRBJ1-2, with no clear D. With 3 bases removed from V and 0 bases from J, the gap between germline ends came to 11 bases. Germline CDR1 reads GTSNPN; CDR2 reads SVGIG (reference sequence). The CDR3 length is 14 residues. CDR3 protein: CAWSRGQTNYGYTF. The CDR3 DNA is TGTGCCTGGAGCAGAGGGCAGACTAACTATGGCTACACCTTC.

The chain links TRBV11-2 to TRBJ2-1, with D maybe TRBD2 (6 bases). CDR1 and CDR2 from the germline V gene are SGHAT and FQNNGV. This CDR3 has 15 amino acids. V lost 8 bases and J 7 bases, leaving 21 bases between the germline ends. The CDR3 DNA is TGTGCCAGCGTATCGCGGGGCGGGGTTTGGAATGAGCAGTTCTTC. Its translation: CASVSRGGVWNEQFF.

The chain recombines TRBV9 with TRBJ2-2; the match to TRBD2 covers 8 bases. The junction had 8 bases not matched to a gene; V was cut back by 0 bases and J by 4 bases. The CDR3 extends over 17 amino acids. CDR1 SGDLS and CDR2 YYNGEE come from the germline V gene. In nucleotides, the CDR3 is TGTGCCAGCAGCGTAGCTCCCGGGGGGGCGGGCACCGGGGAGCTGTTTTTT. This translates into CASSVAPGGAGTGELFF.

The rearrangement links TRBV10-2 to TRBJ2-5; 7 bases line up with TRBD2. Germline CDR1 and CDR2: WSHSY and SAAADI. The ends lost 7 bases at V and 1 base at J; junction bases unmatched: 3. The CDR3 is 13 amino acids. The CDR3 bases are TGCGCCAGCACCCCGGGGGGCCAAGAGACCCAGTACTTC. Its protein is CASTPGGQETQYF.

The chain is built from TRBV6-5 and TRBJ2-7, with D tentatively TRBD2 (6 bases). Germline lookup yields CDR1 MNHEY and CDR2 SVGAGI. The CDR3 runs to 13 residues. The V and J ends lost 5 bases and 7 bases respectively, with 15 bases between them. CDR3 protein: CASSRDSTGEQYF. DNA for the CDR3: TGTGCCAGCAGTCGGGACTCCACGGGGGAGCAGTACTTC.

The chain carries TRBV6-5 and TRBJ2-3; 8 bases map to TRBD2. Germline CDR1 is MNHEY and CDR2 is SVGAGI. The CDR3 sequence is 15 residues long. V lost 6 bases to trimming and J lost 6 bases; unmatched junction nucleotides: 11. This CDR3 is CASSISGGPRDTQYF. CDR3 sequence (DNA): TGTGCCAGCAGCATCAGCGGGGGCCCCAGGGATACGCAGTATTTT.

This clone was seen just once. The V and J genes are TRBV18 and TRBJ2-2, with D tentatively TRBD1 (6 bases). V shed 1 base and J shed 5 bases, with 17 bases lying between them. The CDR3 length is 17 residues. Germline-derived CDR1 and CDR2 are KGHSH and LQKENI. The CDR3 region has the DNA TGTGCCAGCTCACCACGGACAGCGATACTTCAGACCGGGGAGCTGTTTTTT. It codes for CASSPRTAILQTGELFF.

V gene TRBV29-1 combines with J gene TRBJ1-1; no definite D call. Germline values: CDR1 SQVTM, CDR2 ANQGSEA. The CDR3 totals 10 residues. V lost 4 bases and J lost 4, with 4 bases in between. CDR3 coding DNA: TGCAGCGTTGCAGGCACTGAAGCTTTCTTT. This codes for CSVAGTEAFF.